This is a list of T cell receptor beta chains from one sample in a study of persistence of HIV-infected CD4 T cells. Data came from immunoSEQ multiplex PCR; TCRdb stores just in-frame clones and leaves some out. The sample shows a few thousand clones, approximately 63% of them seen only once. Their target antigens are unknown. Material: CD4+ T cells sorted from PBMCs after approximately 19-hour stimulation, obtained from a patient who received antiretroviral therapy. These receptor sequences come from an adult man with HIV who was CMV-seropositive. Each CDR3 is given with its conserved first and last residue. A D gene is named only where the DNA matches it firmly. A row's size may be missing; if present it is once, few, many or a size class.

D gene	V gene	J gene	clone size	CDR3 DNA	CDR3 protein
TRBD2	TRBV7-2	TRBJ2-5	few	TGTGCCAGCAGCTTACAAAGAGTAGCGGGGGGGGAGACCCAGTACTTC	CASSLQRVAGGETQYF
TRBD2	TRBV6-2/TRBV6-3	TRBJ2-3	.	TGTGCCAGCAGTTGGAGGCGGGGGGGTGATACGCAGTATTTT	CASSWRRGGDTQYF
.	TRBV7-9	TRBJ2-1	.	TGTGCCAGCAGCTTAGCAGGGGCTGTTGAGCAGTTCTTC	CASSLAGAVEQFF
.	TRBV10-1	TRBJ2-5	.	TGCGCCAGCAGTGGGGGGCTGGTTGAGACCCAGTACTTC	CASSGGLVETQYF
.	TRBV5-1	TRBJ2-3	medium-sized	TGCGCCAGCAGCTCACTCCCAGCGGGTCTAACAGATACGCAGTATTTT	CASSSLPAGLTDTQYF
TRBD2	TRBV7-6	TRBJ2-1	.	TGTGCCAGCAGCTTAGCGGGGGGGACCTCAAGTAGGAATGAGCAGTTCTTC	CASSLAGGTSSRNEQFF
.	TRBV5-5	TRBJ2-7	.	TGTGCCAGCAGCTTGAGGCGGGTTAGCTCCTACGAGCAGTACTTC	CASSLRRVSSYEQYF
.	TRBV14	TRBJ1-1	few	TGTGCCAGCAGCCAGGCAGGGATGAACACTGAAGCTTTCTTT	CASSQAGMNTEAFF
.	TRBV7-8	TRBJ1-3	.	TGTGCCAGCAGCTGGCTGGATAGTGGAAACACCATATATTTT	CASSWLDSGNTIYF
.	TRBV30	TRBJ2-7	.	TGTGCCTGGAGTAAGAACGTAGACGAGCAGTACTTC	CAWSKNVDEQYF
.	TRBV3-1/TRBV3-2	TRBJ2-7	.	TGTGCCAGCAGCCAAGATTTTGGAGGGAACGAGCAGTACTTC	CASSQDFGGNEQYF
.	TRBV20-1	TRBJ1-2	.	TGCATCTTTCTGACGGCCTATGGCTACACCTTC	CIFLTAYGYTF
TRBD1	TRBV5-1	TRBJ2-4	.	TGCGCCAGCAGCGTGACAGGGGTCAACAAAAACATTCAGTACTTC	CASSVTGVNKNIQYF
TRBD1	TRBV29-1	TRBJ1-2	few	TGCAGCGCCTCCTTGACAGGGGGCTACACCTTC	CSASLTGGYTF
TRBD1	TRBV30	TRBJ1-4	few	TGTGCCTGGAGTGTACCAGGCAGGGGGCGAACTAATGAAAAACTGTTTTTT	CAWSVPGRGRTNEKLFF
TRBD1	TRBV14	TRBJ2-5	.	TGTGCCAGCAGCCAAAACAGGGGACAAGAGACCCAGTACTTC	CASSQNRGQETQYF
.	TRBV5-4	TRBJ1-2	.	TGTGCCAGCAGCTTGCGAGCTAGCGGCTACACCTTC	CASSLRASGYTF
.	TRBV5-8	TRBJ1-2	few	TGTGCCAGCAGCTTGGTTGGGCCCGGGAAGATTAACTATGGCTACACCTTC	CASSLVGPGKINYGYTF
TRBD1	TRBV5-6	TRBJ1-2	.	TGTGCCAGCAGCCCATGGACAGGGCGCGGTGGCTACACCTTC	CASSPWTGRGGYTF
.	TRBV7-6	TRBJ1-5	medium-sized	TGTGCCAGCAGCTCCCAGGAAAATCAGCCCCAGCATTTT	CASSSQENQPQHF
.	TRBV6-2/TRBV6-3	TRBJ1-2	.	TGTGCCAGCAGCCTCGACCTACGCCACGGAGGCTACACCTTC	CASSLDLRHGGYTF
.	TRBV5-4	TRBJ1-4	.	TGTGCCAGCAGCTCCCAGCGTAATGAAAAACTGTTTTTT	CASSSQRNEKLFF
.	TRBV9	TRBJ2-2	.	TGTGCCAGCAGCGTAGTGCCGGGGGCGAGCACCGGGGAGCTGTTTTTT	CASSVVPGASTGELFF
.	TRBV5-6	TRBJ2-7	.	TGTGCCAGCAGCGGGACGCCCTCCTACGAGCAGTACTTC	CASSGTPSYEQYF
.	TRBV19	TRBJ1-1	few	TGTGCCAGTAGTCTGCAGTGGGACACTGAAGCTTTCTTT	CASSLQWDTEAFF
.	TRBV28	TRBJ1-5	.	TGTGCCAGCAGGCCCCCACAGACCTCGCCCCAGCATTTT	CASRPPQTSPQHF
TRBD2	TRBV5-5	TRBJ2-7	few	TGTGCCAGCAGCCAGGCGGGGGCCTACGAGCAGTACTTC	CASSQAGAYEQYF
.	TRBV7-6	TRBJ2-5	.	TGTGCCAGCAGCTCCTCGGGACACTTAAACCAAGAGACCCAGTACTTC	CASSSSGHLNQETQYF
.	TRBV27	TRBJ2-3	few	TGTGCCAGCAGTTTAGGCCCTGGGAATCCCACAGATACGCAGTATTTT	CASSLGPGNPTDTQYF
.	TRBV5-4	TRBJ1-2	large	TGTGCCAGCAGCTTTGGACAGCCTCTCTATGGCTACACCTTC	CASSFGQPLYGYTF
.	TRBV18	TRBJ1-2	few	TGTGCCAGCTCACCCCGGACAGTTTCGGGAGGCTACACCTTC	CASSPRTVSGGYTF
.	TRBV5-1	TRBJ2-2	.	TGCGCCAGCAGCTTGGGCACAAGTCGGAACACCGGGGAGCTGTTTTTT	CASSLGTSRNTGELFF
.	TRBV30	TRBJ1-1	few	TGTGCCTGGAGTGTGGGAGGGGTGAACACTGAAGCTTTCTTT	CAWSVGGVNTEAFF
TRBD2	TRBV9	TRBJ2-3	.	TGTGCCAGCAGCTCGACTAGCGGGGGGGCGAAGGATACGCAGTATTTT	CASSSTSGGAKDTQYF
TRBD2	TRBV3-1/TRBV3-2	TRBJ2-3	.	TGTGCCAGCAGCCTTGGACTAGCGGGGGGTTCTAGCACAGATACGCAGTATTTT	CASSLGLAGGSSTDTQYF